This is a list of T cell receptor beta chains from one sample in a study of Ad26.COV2.S vaccination and SARS-CoV-2 variants. Using immunoSEQ multiplex PCR, the repertoire was profiled, and TCRdb retains in-frame clones only, with some absent. The sample comprises 300,000 to 400,000 clones, about 85% of which are singletons, and 2% to 2.5% rests with the top ten. The sequencing here drew on peripheral blood, taken in a trial of Ad26.COV2.S vaccine versus placebo. These receptors were obtained from a person aged 18-65 years who received the Ad26.COV2.S COVID-19 vaccine or a placebo. Both conserved end residues are part of each CDR3. Clone size appears in some rows only: once, few, many, or a class for an expanded clone.

V | size | CDR3
TRBV7-2 | - | CASSWVVSSYNEQFF
TRBV5-4 | - | CASSRDSSDEKLFF
TRBV19 | - | CASSPQGAGGSPLHF
TRBV27 | - | CASSYGTWETQYF
TRBV7-9 | - | CASSYLTGLKNTEAFF
TRBV19 | - | CASKLGPDSAFF
TRBV27 | once | CASRLGPPWPQNTEAFF
TRBV6-5 | - | CASSYGTGFHTEAFF
TRBV18 | - | CASSPGTAALGEQYF
TRBV7-3 | - | CASSLSFNQPQHF
TRBV5-1 | few | CASSLGFDRGTEKLFF
TRBV5-1 | - | CASSLGQPQETQYF
TRBV3-1/TRBV3-2 | once | CASSQAASGGYEQYF